This TCR beta chain was recovered during a study of memory CD4+ T cells and cytomegalovirus serostatus. The CDR3 consists of 15 residues. The V end lost 5 bases, the J end lost 1 base, and 14 bases lay between the germline ends. Germline CDR1 reads SEHNR; CDR2 reads FQNEAQ (reference sequence). Data came from immunoSEQ multiplex PCR; TCRdb stores just in-frame clones and leaves some out. Seen here are under 65,000 clones, 60% to 80% observed once, and the top ten hold more than 0.65%. The sort gate was single viable CD3+CD4+CD8-CD45RO+ cells for memory CD4+ T cells. Serostatus was set by detecting CMV pp150, pp28, p38, p52 IgG.

This rearrangement joins TRBV7-9 to TRBJ1-1; maybe TRBD1 (5 bases). The sequencing sample was made of memory CD4+ T cells from blood. The sequence came from an adult in good health and CMV-seronegative. This chain's CDR3 is CASSERGLPNTEAFF. The CDR3 DNA reads TGTGCCAGCAGCGAGCGGGGACTACCGAACACTGAAGCTTTCTTT. Full variable domain (remainder filled in from reference TRBV7-9 and TRBJ1-1): DTGVSQNPRHKITKRGQNVTFRCDPISEHNRLYWYRQTLGQGPEFLTYFQNEAQLEKSRLLSDRFSAERPKGSFSTLEIQRTEQGDSAMYLCASSERGLPNTEAFFGQGTRLTVV.